The clone carrying this TCR beta chain was counted ten times or more. This entry comes from a study of human T cells and chemical hapten exposure. CDR3 size: 12 residues. Germline trimming cut 8 bases from V and 8 bases from J; bases unmatched to any gene: 6. Per germline, CDR1 WSHSY and CDR2 SAAADI. Documented time point: healthy volunteer bleed at 6 weeks. Blood, whole and unfractionated, served as the source for total RNA extraction. TCRdb redid the calling of the RACE reads with MiXCR, one entry per CDR3 protein. Here the sample spans about 65,000 distinct CDR3 sequences, around 6.1% being singletons.

The chain joins TRBV10-2 to TRBJ1-2, with 9 bases lining up with TRBD1. The sequence came from a female donor in good health. Some clones in this sample may be carry-over from other donors' samples. Sequencing was done on a sample of whole blood. The CDR3 region is CASEGTGKGYTF. For the CDR3, the DNA is TGCGCCAGCGAAGGGACAGGGAAAGGCTACACCTTC.